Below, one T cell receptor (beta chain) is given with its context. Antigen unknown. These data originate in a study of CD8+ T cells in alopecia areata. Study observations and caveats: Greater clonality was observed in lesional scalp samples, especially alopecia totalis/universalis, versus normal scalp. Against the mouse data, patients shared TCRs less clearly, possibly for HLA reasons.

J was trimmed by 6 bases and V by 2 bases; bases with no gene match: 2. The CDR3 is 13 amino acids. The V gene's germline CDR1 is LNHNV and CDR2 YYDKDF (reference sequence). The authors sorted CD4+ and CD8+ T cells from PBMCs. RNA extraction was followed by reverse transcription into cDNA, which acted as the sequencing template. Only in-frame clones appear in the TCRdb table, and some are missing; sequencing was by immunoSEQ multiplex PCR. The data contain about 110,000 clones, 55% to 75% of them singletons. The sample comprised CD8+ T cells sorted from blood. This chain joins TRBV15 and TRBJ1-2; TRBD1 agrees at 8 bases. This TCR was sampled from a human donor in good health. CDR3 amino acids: CATSRQTGDGYTF. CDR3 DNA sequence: TGTGCCACCAGCAGACAGACAGGGGATGGCTACACCTTC.